This record concerns one TCR beta chain sequence. The antigen it recognizes is unknown. Relative to the germline gene, one junction end is altered; a read error may explain this. These data originate in a study of blood T cells in healthy people across ages (dated by TCRdb to the mid-2010s). Turning to the overall study: In model experiments, template switching captured about one uniquely barcoded TCR beta cDNA molecule for every two T cells. Using deep sequencing normalized with unique cDNA molecular identifiers, the study measured how TCR beta repertoire diversity changes with age. Donors were grouped into four age groups: young (average 16 years), middle-aged (roughly 40), aged (approximately 58) and long-lived (just over 80). Two additional independent replicas of 1 million unique cDNA reads from the same blood draw were analyzed for two donors (one aged 18 to 30 and one aged 80 or older). Summary of the overall study and its limitations: Because profiling used bulk unsorted PBMCs, naive and antigen-experienced compartments could not be compared conclusively. The percentage of naive T cells measured by flow cytometry correlated strongly with observed TCR beta diversity. As age increased, observed TCR beta diversity per million T cells dropped in a roughly linear way, and a significant reduction was already evident by age around 41. Because the CMV infection status of the donors was unknown, age-related changes in expanded clonotypes may potentially have been confounded. Estimates of total diversity from one million sequenced T cells were regarded as lower bounds and underestimates. Compared with the aged group, the long-lived group had more naive CD4+ T cells, fewer expanded clones and increased TCR diversity, suggesting age selection.

Systemically healthy Caucasian individuals from Russia, over 30 in total and aged roughly 6 to 100 years, were included as donors. Around 10 milliliters of peripheral blood were drawn from each donor into EDTA-treated Vacutainer tubes. Ficoll-Paque density-gradient centrifugation was used to isolate PBMCs, with at least 7 million per sample. Trizol reagent was used to extract total RNA from the PBMCs, yielding at least 5 micrograms per sample. For every donor, an aliquot of PBMCs went through flow cytometry to measure the percentages of naive CD45RAhigh/CD27high T cells. Receptor amplification or capture employed 5' RACE. Data came from an Illumina HiSeq 2500. The second PCR ran for roughly 6 to 11 cycles and used a J-beta primer mix along with a sample-barcoded 5' primer. Each TCR beta cDNA molecule received a unique molecular identifier from a template-switch 5' adaptor carrying 12 random nucleotides. At least 3 million CDR3-containing paired-end reads were obtained from each sample. First-strand cDNA was synthesized from all RNA with the Mint cDNA synthesis kit, primed by a TRBC-specific oligonucleotide. Following uracil-DNA glycosylase treatment, all cDNA underwent a first 18-cycle PCR with the universal primers M1SS and BC2_uni_R. The authors' analysis ran thus. For normalization, 1 million high-quality reads, each with a distinct molecular identifier, were randomly selected from each sample. Instead of being binned into consensus sequences, reads with shared molecular identifiers were discarded. MiTCR, run with a Q25 quality threshold and the strictest error-elimination algorithm, handled CDR3 identification, clonotype clustering and error correction. A nonparametric unseen species model with Euler transformation was used to estimate lower-bound total TCR beta diversity. The public reads were quality trimmed at Q25 with fastp and then assembled into clones with MiXCR by TCRdb, keeping productive beta chains. Rows with a matching CDR3 protein are joined into one entry that keeps the most common DNA and genes. These V and J calls rely on TCRdb rather than the paper's analysis. The sample records 900,000 to 950,000 distinct CDR3 sequences, almost 30% of which are singletons. The ten biggest clones cover more than 8.5% of the sample.

The CDR3 contains 15 residues, cysteine and phenylalanine counted. Of the read, only the CDR3 DNA is kept; its 45 bases are in frame from base 1. The germline V gene provides CDR1 SGHTA and CDR2 FQGNSA. This same sample was also part of a study on T cells of mothers and their children. The second source states: The donors were nine systemically healthy Caucasian individuals, made up of three mothers and their six children. cDNA synthesis used all of the extracted RNA, with roughly 1.6 ug of RNA in each 15 ul reaction. In the second PCR, the M1S primer added sample barcodes and 2-4 random nucleotides. Each mother yielded over 9.5 million TCR beta CDR3 reads and each child roughly 3 million reads. TCR recombination output is similarly shaped by thymic selection in related and unrelated pairs, with a minor effect exerted by inherited differences. Normalized repertoire overlap in related mother-child pairs was always slightly higher than in unrelated mother-child pairs, but the difference was never significant. With a sensitivity of approximately 100 clones per million clonotypes, no persistent microchimeric T cell clones were detected. To look for features that set related mother-child pairs apart from unrelated individuals, the researchers ran deep NGS to compare the TCR beta repertoires of mothers and children. Mothers averaged around 40 +/- 4 years of age and children averaged roughly 12 +/- 4 years. After adapter ligation was performed with NEBNext reagents, the libraries were sequenced on an Illumina HiSeq 2000 with 100+100 nt paired-end reads. To prevent cross-contamination, the mother and child libraries were prepared one month apart and sequenced in separate runs. For each donor, between 500,000 and 2,000,000 distinct TCR beta clonotypes were identified. Naive TCR beta clonotypes were estimated from low-frequency clonotypes matched to each donor's FACS-determined naive share, without sorting.

Recombination joined TRBV7-2 with TRBJ1-1, with TRBD1 as a weak D call on 5 bases. Source material: blood. The TCR was taken from a woman aged 40 to 50 in good health. Here the CDR3 is given as CASSSGFRGATDAFF. The DNA sequence is as follows: TGTGCCAGCAGCTCTGGTTTTCGTGGGGCGACTGATGCTTTCTTT. Reference TRBV7-2 and TRBJ1-1 genes cover what lies past the CDR3, so the full variable domain is GAGVSQSPSNKVTEKGKDVELRCDPISGHTALYWYRQSLGQGLEFLIYFQGNSAPDKSGLPSDRFSAERTGGSVSTLTIQRTQQEDSAVYLCASSSGFRGATDAFFGQGTRLTVV.